This entry concerns a single T cell receptor (beta chain). What it recognizes is unknown. This specimen belongs to a study of a mutant IDH1 vaccine in newly diagnosed glioma. Study in general: Eight vaccinations were given in weeks 1, 3, 5, 7, 11, 15, 19 and 23.

Findings and limits, study-wide: Top peripheral T cell clonotype shifts appeared unrelated to pseudoprogression.

The sample's time point: week 23, last vaccination. All doses held 300 ug of mutant IDH1 20-mer peptide, with topical imiquimod. Sequenced by immunoSEQ multiplex PCR; TCRdb stores in-frame clones only, minus some. This table holds some 29,000 clones, roughly 85% found once. Germline CDR1 MNHNY, CDR2 SVGAGI (reference sequence). Trimming shortened V by 3 bases and J by 10 bases, and 13 bases separated the two germline ends. The CDR3 runs to 14 residues. The sequencing here drew on PBMCs, taken from a glioma patient whose treatment included an IDH1 peptide vaccine. This receptor was identified in a woman aged 25 to 45 with glioma. This chain connects TRBV6-6 to TRBJ1-6; D is possibly TRBD1 (5 bases). The CDR3 bases are TGTGCCAGCAGTTATCCAGGGAGTGGCTCACCCCTCCACTTT. It specifies CASSYPGSGSPLHF.